Given below is one TCR beta chain in context. Its specific antigen is unknown. No much larger clone is present one base from it, and per-base qualities are unavailable. The sample belongs to a study of T-cell reconstitution after alpha-beta-depleted transplantation in children (dated by TCRdb to 2016 to 2017). About the full investigation: The study quantitatively tracked T-cell immune reconstitution after TCRalphabeta/CD19-depleted allogeneic hematopoietic cell transplantation in children using TCR repertoire profiling.

V is pruned by 4 bases and J by 3 bases, leaving 4 bases of the junction without a gene match. The CDR3 contains 15 residues, cysteine and phenylalanine counted. The read is trimmed to its CDR3 DNA, 45 bases read in frame from base 1. The germline V gene provides CDR1 MDHEN and CDR2 SYDVKM. The library was obtained by PCR. Sequencing instrument: Illumina HiSeq 2500. To normalize quantification of the TCRbeta repertoire, the TCR libraries were built with molecular barcoding that relied on unique molecular identifiers. TCRdb handled the public reads itself, with Q25 trimming in fastp and clone calling in MiXCR, and kept productive beta chains. Each entry merges the rows of one CDR3 protein and shows their most common DNA and genes. The table for this sample lists about 640,000 distinct CDR3 sequences; around 17% of them were counted only once. The ten largest account for 0.9% to 1.2% of the sample.

This clonotype was sampled from a human donor who donated a stem cell graft to a child with acute myeloid leukemia. The V and J genes are TRBV28 and TRBJ1-5; a stretch of 9 junction bases matches TRBD1. This material consisted of PBMCs from the stem cell graft donor, taken from the stem cell graft. The DNA is TGTGCCAGCAGTTCCCGGGACAGGGACAATCAGCCCCAGCATTTT. Its protein is CASSSRDRDNQPQHF.